This T cell receptor (beta chain) comes out of a study of human CD8 memory T cell subsets. Findings of the study overall: Stem-like memory and precursor exhausted T cell repertoires showed minimal mutual overlap. Precursor exhausted T cells and stem-like memory T cells were similarly highly diverse, while effector memory cells were not.

Points on this clonotype: Its antigen is not identified.

UMI-labeled 5' RACE yielded the TCR beta libraries. TCRdb re-called the 5' RACE reads and shows each CDR3 protein once, DNA omitted. This specimen shows about 10,000 distinct CDR3 sequences; the ten leading clones hold 15% to 20%. The identity of TPEX cells was that of CCR7+ PD-1+ TIGIT+ early memory CD8+ T cells with exhausted-like traits. Enrichment for total CD8+ T cells was performed by negative magnetic separation. The germline V gene encodes CDR1 MDHEN and CDR2 SYDVKM. The CDR3 contains 13 residues. The sequenced sample consisted of CD8+ T cells from PBMCs. This clonotype was obtained from a human donor in good health. V is TRBV28 and J is TRBJ2-1; the D gene TCRdb calls, TRBD1, cannot be checked with no DNA. The CDR3 spells CASSRTVVNEQFF.